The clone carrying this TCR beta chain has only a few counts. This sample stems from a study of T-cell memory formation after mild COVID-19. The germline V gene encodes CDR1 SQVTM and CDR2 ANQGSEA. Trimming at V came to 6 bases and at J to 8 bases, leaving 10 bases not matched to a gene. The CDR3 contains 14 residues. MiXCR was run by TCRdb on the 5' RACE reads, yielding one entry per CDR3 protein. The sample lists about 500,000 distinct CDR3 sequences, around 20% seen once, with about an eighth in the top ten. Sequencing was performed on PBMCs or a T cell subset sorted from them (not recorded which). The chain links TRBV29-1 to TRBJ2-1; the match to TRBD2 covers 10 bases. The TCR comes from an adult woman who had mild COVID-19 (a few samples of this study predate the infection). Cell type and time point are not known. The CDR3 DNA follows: TGCAGCGTCGATCCTAGCGGGAGTAACCATGAGCAGTTCTTC. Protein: CSVDPSGSNHEQFF.